A single sample gave rise to the 21 T cell receptor beta chains below, sequenced in a study of T cell repertoires in cytomegalovirus infection. TCRdb itself ran the reads through MiXCR, one entry per CDR3 protein. The table records under 850,000 distinct CDR3 sequences, roughly a third of them present only once. The source material was PBMCs. The source is a human donor in good health (CMV status not recorded). Some clones in this sample may be carry-over from other donors' samples.

This clonotype was detected a few times. This chain uses TRBV7-8 with TRBJ2-4; 7 bases agree with TRBD1. V lost 5 bases and J lost 1; bases outside the gene matches: 11. The CDR3 covers 17 residues. Germline loops: CDR1 SGHVS, CDR2 FQNEAQ. DNA for the CDR3: TGTGCCAGCAGCCCCAACCCGACAGGGACGGCCAAAAACATTCAGTACTTC. Translation gives CASSPNPTGTAKNIQYF.

The genes are TRBV12-3 or TRBV12-4 and TRBJ2-6, with D perhaps TRBD1 (6 bases). V gave up 6 bases and J gave up 0 bases, with 9 bases separating them. This CDR3 is built from 15 residues. The CDR3 is CASRDSHSGANVLTF. DNA for the CDR3: TGTGCCAGCAGGGACAGCCACTCTGGGGCCAACGTCCTGACTTTC.

The V call is TRBV14, the J call TRBJ1-2; D call uncertain. The CDR3 contains 11 residues. Trimming took off 3 bases at V and 6 bases at J, with 5 bases between the two ends. Germline CDR1 SGHDN, CDR2 FVKESK. As DNA, the CDR3 is TGTGCCAGCAGCCAGCAGAATGGCTACACCTTC. Its protein is CASSQQNGYTF.

The chain combines TRBV6-4 with TRBJ1-1, with D tentatively TRBD1 (6 bases). V was clipped by 3 bases and J by 4 bases, with 9 bases between them. The V gene's germline CDR1 is MRHNA and CDR2 SNTAGT. This CDR3 is built from 13 residues. This CDR3 reads CASSEARGTEAFF. CDR3 coding DNA: TGTGCCAGCAGTGAGGCCAGGGGCACTGAAGCTTTCTTT.

The chain employs TRBV12-3 or TRBV12-4 and TRBJ2-3; D may be TRBD2 (5 bases). V lost 0 bases to trimming and J lost 8 bases, with 9 bases between them. This CDR3 contains 13 residues. CDR3 sequence (DNA): TGTGCCAGCAGTTTAGCGACTCGGGGTACGCAGTATTTT. Its protein product is CASSLATRGTQYF.

The V gene is TRBV27, the J gene TRBJ2-7, with 7 positions matching TRBD2. Trimming removed 8 bases from V and 1 base from J; junction bases left unmatched: 8. Germline values: CDR1 MNHEY, CDR2 SMNVEV (reference sequence). The CDR3 is 14 residues long. CDR3 in DNA: TGTGCCAGCCGCCGGGGGGTTATATCCTACGAGCAGTACTTC. It encodes CASRRGVISYEQYF.

The J gene is TRBJ2-2, the V gene TRBV19; 7 bases match TRBD2. Trimming at V came to 6 bases and at J to 3 bases, leaving 10 bases not matched to a gene. Looked up from germline, CDR1 is LNHDA and CDR2 is SQIVND (reference sequence). The CDR3 consists of 16 residues. CDR3 loop: CASSFREVVDTGELFF. DNA of the CDR3: TGTGCCAGTAGCTTTCGGGAGGTAGTGGACACCGGGGAGCTGTTTTTT.

The chain links TRBV15 to TRBJ1-6, with 7 nucleotides matching TRBD1. V dropped 5 bases and J dropped 6; count of bases not matched to a gene: 7. Germline CDR1 reads LNHNV; CDR2 reads YYDKDF (reference sequence). The CDR3 is 15 residues long. The chain's CDR3 is CATSSDRAVNSPLHF. DNA of the CDR3: TGTGCCACCAGCTCCGACAGGGCAGTTAATTCACCCCTCCACTTT.

This clonotype was found once. V gene TRBV14 combines with J gene TRBJ1-1; D call uncertain. Germline CDR1 SGHDN, CDR2 FVKESK. V was pared by 3 bases and J by 8 bases, with 13 bases between. This CDR3 comprises 13 residues. The CDR3: CASSQSPETEAFF. The CDR3 region has the DNA TGTGCCAGCAGCCAGTCTCCAGAGACAGAAGCTTTCTTT.

The V gene is TRBV3-1, the J gene TRBJ2-2; tentatively, D is TRBD2 (5 bases). This CDR3 region has 16 residues. V gave up 1 base and J gave up 0 bases, with 9 bases separating them. Looked up from germline, CDR1 is LGHDT and CDR2 is YNNKEL (reference sequence). The CDR3: CASSQGRGTNTGELFF. The CDR3 coding sequence is TGTGCCAGCAGCCAAGGTCGGGGAACGAACACCGGGGAGCTGTTTTTT.

The rearrangement links TRBV20-1 to TRBJ1-5; 7 positions match TRBD1. Per germline, CDR1 DFQATT and CDR2 SNEGSKA (reference sequence). The CDR3 is made up of 16 amino acids. After removal of 4 bases from V and 4 bases from J, the junction contained 13 bases not matched to a gene. CDR3 loop: CSATSPGGVRNQPQHF. As DNA, the CDR3 is TGCAGTGCTACCTCGCCAGGGGGGGTAAGAAATCAGCCCCAGCATTTT.

Details on this clonotype: The missing conserved phenylalanine or tryptophan at the end of this CDR3 makes a read error likely. The CDR3: CASRYRLAGSNEQFY. DNA for the CDR3: TGTGCCAGCAGATATCGACTAGCGGGAAGCAATGAGCAGTTCTAC. V gene TRBV7-2 combines with J gene TRBJ2-1; TRBD2 matches 11 bases. The germline CDR1 and CDR2 sequences are SGHTA and FQGNSA. V shed 6 bases and J 6 bases; nucleotides not matched to a gene: 7. CDR3 length: 15 residues.

The chain recombines TRBV27 with TRBJ2-3, with D tentatively TRBD2 (6 bases). Trimming pared 3 bases from V and 1 base from J, leaving 14 bases between. CDR1 and CDR2 (germline): MNHEY, SMNVEV (reference sequence). The CDR3 consists of 16 residues. Written as DNA, the CDR3 is TGTGCCAGCAGTTTGGGACTGCTACGGGGCACAGATACGCAGTATTTT. Its protein is CASSLGLLRGTDTQYF.

The chain has TRBV11-2 and TRBJ2-1, with 11 bases that match TRBD1. Looked up from germline, CDR1 is SGHAT and CDR2 is FQNNGV. This CDR3 has 15 amino acids. With 2 bases clipped from V and 6 bases from J, the junction kept 3 bases outside the gene matches. The CDR3, as DNA: TGTGCCAGCAGCTTAACGGACAGGGGGCCCAATGAGCAGTTCTTC. Translation gives CASSLTDRGPNEQFF.

There are a few counts of this clonotype. This chain links TRBV7-9 with TRBJ2-5; 7 nucleotides agree with TRBD2. Germline CDR1 SEHNR, CDR2 FQNEAQ (reference sequence). This CDR3 is 15 amino acids long. Unmatched junction bases numbered 5, after V lost 1 base and J lost 3 bases. CDR3 region: CASSLGAGVKETQYF. The CDR3 DNA reads as TGTGCCAGCAGCTTAGGGGCGGGGGTAAAAGAGACCCAGTACTTC.

At least ten counts were recorded for this clonotype. The chain combines TRBV7-2 with TRBJ1-1; 7 nucleotides match TRBD1. The junction had 5 bases not matched to a gene; V was cut back by 6 bases and J by 4 bases. Germline loops: CDR1 SGHTA, CDR2 FQGNSA. This CDR3 is 13 amino acids long. Written as DNA, the CDR3 is TGTGCCAGCAGTTCGACAGGGACCACTGAAGCTTTCTTT. It codes for CASSSTGTTEAFF.

This clonotype was recorded only once. CDR3 sequence: CASESQTGDLYEQYF. Written as DNA, the CDR3 is TGTGCCAGCGAGTCACAGACCGGGGATCTGTACGAGCAGTACTTC. The chain links TRBV2 to TRBJ2-7; a possible D gene is TRBD2 (5 bases). The CDR3 is 15 residues long. Trimming stripped 8 bases from V and 4 bases from J, with 21 bases between. The V gene's germline CDR1 is SNHLY and CDR2 FYNNEI.

The chain combines TRBV19 with TRBJ2-2; 8 nucleotides align to TRBD1. The V gene end was trimmed by 9 bases and the J gene end by 0 bases; junction bases not matched to a gene: 3. Germline-derived CDR1 and CDR2 are LNHDA and SQIVND (reference sequence). There are 14 residues in the CDR3. For the CDR3, the DNA is TGTGCCAGCGGACAGGGTTCGAACACCGGGGAGCTGTTTTTT. This codes for CASGQGSNTGELFF.

The chain joins TRBV4-2 to TRBJ1-1; D unresolved. Germline CDR1 LGHNA, CDR2 YNFKEQ. Deletions cut 2 bases from V and 6 bases from J, with 10 bases between. The CDR3 has 13 amino acids. Written as DNA, the CDR3 is TGTGCCAGCAGCCAATTTGACGGGGCTGAAGCTTTCTTT. It translates to CASSQFDGAEAFF.

This clonotype was observed a handful of times. This sequence joins TRBV4-1 and TRBJ2-2; D assignment may be TRBD1 or TRBD2 (5 bases each). The CDR3 sequence is 16 residues long. V was shortened by 4 bases and J by 10 bases, with 22 bases between the two germline ends. From germline, CDR1 is MGHRA and CDR2 YSYEKL. The CDR3 sequence: CASSRRPTGTLKELFF. CDR3 bases: TGCGCCAGCAGCCGCCGACCAACCGGGACGCTTAAGGAGCTGTTTTTT.

The chain links TRBV25-1 to TRBJ2-3; no clear D. V lost 6 bases to trimming and J lost 4 bases, with 14 bases between them. Germline V CDR1 and CDR2: MGHDK, SYGVNS. The CDR3 consists of 14 residues. The CDR3 reads CASRQERDADTQYF. In DNA form, the CDR3 reads TGTGCCAGCAGGCAGGAGCGAGACGCAGATACGCAGTATTTT. The full variable domain, in which reference TRBV25-1 and TRBJ2-3 provide the parts outside the CDR3, is EADIYQTPRYLVIGTGKKITLECSQTMGHDKMYWYQQDPGMELHLIHYSYGVNSTEKGDLSSESTVSRIRTEHFPLTLESARPSHTSQYLCASRQERDADTQYFGPGTRLTVL.